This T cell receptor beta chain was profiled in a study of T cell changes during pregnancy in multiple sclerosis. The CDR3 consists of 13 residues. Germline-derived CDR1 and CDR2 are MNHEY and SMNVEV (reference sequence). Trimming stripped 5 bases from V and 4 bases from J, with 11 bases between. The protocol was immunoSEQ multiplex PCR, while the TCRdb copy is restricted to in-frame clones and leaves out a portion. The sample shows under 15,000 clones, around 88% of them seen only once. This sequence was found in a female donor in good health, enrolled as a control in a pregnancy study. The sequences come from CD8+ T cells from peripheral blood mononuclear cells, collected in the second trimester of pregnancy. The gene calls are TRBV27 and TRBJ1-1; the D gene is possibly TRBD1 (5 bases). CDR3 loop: CASSQGTGTEAFF. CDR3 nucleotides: TGTGCCAGCAGTCAGGGTACCGGCACTGAAGCTTTCTTT.